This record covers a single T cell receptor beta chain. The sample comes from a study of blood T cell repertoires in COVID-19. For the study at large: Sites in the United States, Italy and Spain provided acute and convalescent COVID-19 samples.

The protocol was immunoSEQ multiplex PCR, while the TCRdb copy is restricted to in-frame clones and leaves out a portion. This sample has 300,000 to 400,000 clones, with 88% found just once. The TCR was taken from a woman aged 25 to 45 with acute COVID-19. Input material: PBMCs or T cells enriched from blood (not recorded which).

The CDR3 sequence: CASSGTSGYSYNEQFF. CDR3 nucleotide sequence: TGCGCCAGCAGCGGTACTAGCGGTTACTCCTACAATGAGCAGTTCTTC. V and J are TRBV5-1 and TRBJ2-1; 8 bases align to TRBD2. CDR3 length equals 16 residues. The trim removed 4 bases at V and 0 bases at J, leaving 6 bases unmatched. The germline CDR1 and CDR2 sequences are SGHRS and YFSETQ.